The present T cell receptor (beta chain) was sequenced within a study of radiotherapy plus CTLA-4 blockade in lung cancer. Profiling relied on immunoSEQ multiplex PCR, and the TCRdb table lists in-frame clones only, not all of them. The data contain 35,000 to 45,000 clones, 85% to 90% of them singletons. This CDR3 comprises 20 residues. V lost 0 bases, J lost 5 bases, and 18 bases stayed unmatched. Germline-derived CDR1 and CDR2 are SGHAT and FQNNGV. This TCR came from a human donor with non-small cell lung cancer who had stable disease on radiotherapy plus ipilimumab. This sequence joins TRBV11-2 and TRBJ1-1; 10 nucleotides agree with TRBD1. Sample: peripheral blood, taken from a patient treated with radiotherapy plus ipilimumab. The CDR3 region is CASSLDYSGQGFYIATEAFF. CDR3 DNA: TGTGCCAGCAGCTTAGATTATTCGGGACAGGGGTTCTACATAGCGACTGAAGCTTTCTTT.